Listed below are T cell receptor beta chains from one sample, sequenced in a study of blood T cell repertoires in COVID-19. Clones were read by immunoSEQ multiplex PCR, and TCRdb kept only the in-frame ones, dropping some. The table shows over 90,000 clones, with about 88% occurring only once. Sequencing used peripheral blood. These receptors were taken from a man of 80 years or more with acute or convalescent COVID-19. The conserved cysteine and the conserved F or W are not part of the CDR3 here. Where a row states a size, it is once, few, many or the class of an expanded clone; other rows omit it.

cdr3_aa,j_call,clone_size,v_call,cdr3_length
ASSADLVGDTQY,TRBJ2-3,.,TRBV9,12
ASRVSVGGNTEAF,TRBJ1-1,.,TRBV19,13
ASSPGTGFSEKLF,TRBJ1-4,.,TRBV5-1,13
ASSLFGGGDTGELF,TRBJ2-2,.,TRBV5-1,14
ASSLGSQPNNEQF,TRBJ2-1,.,TRBV27,13
ASSLQSSGSETQY,TRBJ2-5,.,TRBV28,13
ASSYTGTAYNEQF,TRBJ2-1,.,TRBV5-6,13
ASSATGTSGRVIGELF,TRBJ2-2,.,TRBV19,16
ASSLSGVETQY,TRBJ2-5,.,TRBV12-3/TRBV12-4,11
ASSRDSYNEQF,TRBJ2-1,.,TRBV6-5,11
ASSYKAGTHTGELF,TRBJ2-2,.,TRBV19,14
ASSSPGQGIVNEQY,TRBJ2-7,.,TRBV28,14
ASSSRSDRGYTEAF,TRBJ1-1,.,TRBV6-6,14
ASSPSTGGGRYT,TRBJ1-2,.,TRBV28,12
ASSFSTSGGYNEQF,TRBJ2-1,few,TRBV5-8,14
ASRAGGPHTQY,TRBJ2-3,.,TRBV28,11
ASSAGTGGNEQF,TRBJ2-1,.,TRBV9,12
ASSNRVNTEAF,TRBJ1-1,.,TRBV2,11
ASSLVSEQF,TRBJ2-1,few,TRBV7-2,9
ASSYATGSEAF,TRBJ1-1,.,TRBV6-6,11
ASSRRAGGTYGYT,TRBJ1-2,.,TRBV28,13
ASSPPTGADLRGYT,TRBJ1-2,.,TRBV18,14
SVEKGQGGYEQF,TRBJ2-1,.,TRBV29-1,12
ASSPAEDLEQF,TRBJ2-1,.,TRBV4-3,11
ASSPRSGGTYNEQF,TRBJ2-1,.,TRBV9,14
ASSLSRGRGLGNQETQY,TRBJ2-5,.,TRBV7-2,17
ASSFRRGPLPGGELF,TRBJ2-2,once,TRBV11-2,15